This TCR beta chain came from a study of T cell responses to AZD1222 COVID-19 vaccine. Sequenced by immunoSEQ multiplex PCR; TCRdb stores in-frame clones only, minus some. The profile shows roughly 77,000 clones, about nine tenths of them singletons. The CDR3 is made up of 12 amino acids. Germline CDR1 reads LGHDT; CDR2 reads YNNKEL (reference sequence). V dropped 1 base and J dropped 5 bases, with 5 bases sitting between them. This receptor was taken from an adult who received the AZD1222 COVID-19 vaccine. This chain links TRBV3-1 (or the pseudogene TRBV3-2) with TRBJ1-1; perhaps TRBD1 as D (5 bases). The material sequenced was peripheral blood, taken 28 days after the second AZD1222 dose. CDR3 sequence: CASSQGGTEAFF. The CDR3 DNA reads TGTGCCAGCAGCCAAGGGGGGACTGAAGCTTTCTTT.